The 12 T cell receptor beta chains presented below share a single source sample, sequenced in a study of human T cells and chemical hapten exposure. Time point indicated: patch test 2, 6 weeks after DPC sensitization. The treatment: therapeutic diphenylcyclopropenone sensitization with weekly scalp DPC. MiXCR, applied by TCRdb to the RACE reads, yields one record per CDR3 protein. The table lists more than 90,000 distinct CDR3 sequences, around 10% of them singletons. Sequencing was performed on whole blood, taken in connection with sensitization to the hapten diphenylcyclopropenone (DPC). These receptors were obtained from a woman between 35 and 50 years old with alopecia areata. Some clones in this sample may be carry-over from other donors' samples.

In this sample, this clonotype turned up a few times. CDR3 sequence: CSARGSGNHEQFF. CDR3 nucleotide sequence: TGCAGTGCTCGAGGTAGCGGGAACCATGAGCAGTTCTTC. V usage is TRBV20-1 and J usage is TRBJ2-1, with 8 bases aligning to TRBD2. Germline lookup yields CDR1 DFQATT and CDR2 SNEGSKA (reference sequence). The CDR3 is made up of 13 amino acids. V shed 5 bases, J shed 8 bases, and the junction held 8 bases outside the gene matches.

By share, this clonotype ranks as large. This chain joins TRBV6-2 or TRBV6-3 and TRBJ1-5; tentative D call: TRBD1 (6 bases). Per germline, CDR1 MNHEY and CDR2 SVGEGT. The CDR3 has 15 amino acids. The V end lost 4 bases, the J end lost 1 base, and 11 bases lay between the germline ends. The CDR3 DNA is TGTGCCAGCAGTTGGGTCAGGGGAAGCAATCAGCCCCAGCATTTT. Protein product: CASSWVRGSNQPQHF.

The chain has TRBV6-1 and TRBJ2-7; 13 bases map to TRBD2. CDR1 is MNHNS and CDR2 is SASEGT in the germline V gene. The trim removed 0 bases at V and 1 base at J, leaving 0 bases unmatched. The CDR3 sequence is 16 residues long. The CDR3, as DNA: TGTGCCAGCAGTGAAGCGACTAGCGGGGGGTCCTACGAGCAGTACTTC. It translates to CASSEATSGGSYEQYF.

This clonotype showed up many times. The chain recombines TRBV10-1 with TRBJ2-3; 12 positions match TRBD2. The germline gives CDR1 WNHNN, CDR2 SYGVQD (reference sequence). The CDR3 totals 19 residues. The ends lost 2 bases at V and 5 bases at J; junction bases unmatched: 14. The CDR3 here is CASSEERRLAGGPVDTQYF. The CDR3 DNA reads TGCGCCAGCAGTGAGGAAAGAAGGCTAGCGGGAGGGCCAGTAGATACGCAGTATTTT.

This clonotype turned up a few times. The chain employs TRBV19 and TRBJ1-4; D remains ambiguous. V was pared by 5 bases and J by 0 bases, with 7 bases between. The CDR3 runs 14 residues. Germline-derived CDR1 and CDR2 are LNHDA and SQIVND (reference sequence). Here the CDR3 reads CASSPAATNEKLFF. CDR3 in DNA: TGTGCCAGTAGTCCGGCGGCAACTAATGAAAAACTGTTTTTT.

This clonotype showed up many times. V usage is TRBV5-1 and J usage is TRBJ2-7; TRBD2 agrees at 8 bases. V gave up 0 bases and J gave up 0 bases; unmatched junction bases: 11. Germline CDR1 SGHRS, CDR2 YFSETQ. CDR3 length equals 18 residues. Written as DNA, the CDR3 is TGCGCCAGCAGCTTGGTTAGTGCGGTAGCGGGGCCCTCCTACGAGCAGTACTTC. This translates into CASSLVSAVAGPSYEQYF.

This clonotype was seen ten or more times. The V call is TRBV20-1, the J call TRBJ2-3; TRBD2 agrees at 11 bases. CDR3 length equals 15 residues. Germline V gives CDR1 DFQATT, CDR2 SNEGSKA (reference sequence). V shed 2 bases, J shed 2 bases, and the junction held 3 bases outside the gene matches. This CDR3 reads CSARNSGRVTDTQYF. CDR3 nucleotides: TGCAGTGCTAGAAATAGCGGGAGGGTCACAGATACGCAGTATTTT.

The chain carries TRBV12-3 or TRBV12-4 and TRBJ2-3, with TRBD1 identical over 11 bases. The J segment lost 0 bases and the V segment lost 7 bases, leaving 6 bases of the junction unmatched. This CDR3 contains 16 residues. CDR3 DNA: TGTGCCAGCACCAGGACAGGGGGCAGGAGCACAGATACGCAGTATTTT. Translating gives CASTRTGGRSTDTQYF.

This clonotype was found a few times. V and J are TRBV5-1 and TRBJ2-7, with 10 positions matching TRBD1. Germline V gives CDR1 SGHRS, CDR2 YFSETQ. This CDR3 is built from 14 residues. The ends lost 1 base at V and 4 bases at J; junction bases unmatched: 2. CDR3 sequence: CASSLLGQGYEQYF. CDR3 nucleotide sequence: TGCGCCAGCAGCTTGTTGGGACAGGGGTACGAGCAGTACTTC.

This clonotype was detected ten times or more. The rearrangement links TRBV29-1 to TRBJ1-4; 9 bases are shared with TRBD1. Germline trimming cut 6 bases from V and 3 bases from J; bases unmatched to any gene: 5. CDR1 and CDR2 from the germline V gene are SQVTM and ANQGSEA. CDR3 length equals 14 residues. The CDR3: CSVGQGVANEKLFF. DNA of the CDR3: TGCAGCGTGGGACAGGGCGTCGCTAATGAAAAACTGTTTTTT.

As to this clonotype: The conserved phenylalanine or tryptophan is not found at the CDR3 terminus, so this likely reflects a read error. The chain links TRBV6-1 to TRBJ1-1; D possibly corresponds to TRBD1 (6 bases). The germline V gene has CDR1 MNHNS and CDR2 SASEGT. The germline V and J ends were trimmed by 6 bases and 1 base, with 18 bases remaining between them. The CDR3 consists of 16 residues. The CDR3 protein is CASSSAQGMWNTEAFL. The CDR3 region has the DNA TGTGCCAGCAGCTCCGCCCAGGGGATGTGGAACACTGAAGCTTTCTTA.

This clonotype came up many times. The gene calls are TRBV7-2 and TRBJ2-5, with D possibly TRBD1 on 6 matching bases. CDR3 length: 14 amino acids. The V end was cut by 6 bases, the J end by 5 bases, with 16 bases between. Germline assignment: CDR1 SGHTA and CDR2 FQGNSA. The DNA of the CDR3 is TGTGCCAGCAGTTACCCAGGGGCCGCCGAGACCCAGTACTTC. It is translated as CASSYPGAAETQYF.